This T cell receptor beta chain was found in a study of tumor and adjacent non-tumor tissue in lung cancer. Whole-study context: The cohort had 12 to 13 adenocarcinoma, a couple of squamous cell and 1 small cell patients. Around 4.5 million productive TCRbeta reads were obtained per sample on average.

Study-wide findings and caveats: In normal lung, the top 100 clones were significantly more dominant than in tumor. Shorter survival was associated with higher TCR diversity in tumors.

For this clonotype: What it binds is not known.

Three rounds of nested PCR, following a modified ARM-PCR protocol, produced the TCRbeta library. MiXCR was run by TCRdb on the multiplex PCR reads, yielding one entry per CDR3 protein. There are roughly 90,000 distinct CDR3 sequences in the sample; around 76% occur only once, and around a fifth lies in the top ten. No cell sorting was done before RNA was extracted from the tissue. Distant lung tissue was collected more than 3 cm away from the tumor edge. CDR1 and CDR2 from the germline V gene are SGHRS and YFSETQ. Germline trimming cut 0 bases from V and 2 bases from J; bases unmatched to any gene: 8. CDR3 length equals 17 residues.

This chain joins TRBV5-1 and TRBJ2-5; 9 nucleotides agree with TRBD1. This clonotype was sampled from a woman aged 45-59 years with non-small cell lung cancer. Sequenced: distant non-tumor lung tissue. The CDR3 loop is CASSLAGTGRGQETQYF. CDR3 bases: TGCGCCAGCAGCTTGGCGGGGACAGGGAGGGGGCAAGAGACCCAGTACTTC.